This is a list of T cell receptor beta chains from one sample in a study of T-cell memory formation after mild COVID-19. TCRdb called the 5' RACE reads again in MiXCR, with one record for every CDR3 protein. The data show about 290,000 distinct CDR3 sequences, approximately 18% seen once. Sequenced: PBMCs or a T cell subset sorted from them (not recorded which). The receptor set was obtained from a man aged 18 to 30 who had mild COVID-19 (a few samples of this study predate the infection). Cell type and time point are not known. Each CDR3 is given with its conserved first and last residue. A D gene is named only where the DNA matches it firmly. Not every row has a clone size; where given, it reads once, few, many or a size class.

TRBD1 | TRBJ1-1 | - | TRBV5-1 | TGCGCCAGCAGCCCAGGACAGGGCCGGAACACTGAAGCTTTCTTT | CASSPGQGRNTEAFF
TRBD1 | TRBJ1-5 | many | TRBV28 | TGTGCCAGCAGCTCCCTTCGGACAGGGGTTGTTCAGCCCCAGCATTTT | CASSSLRTGVVQPQHF
- | TRBJ2-7 | few | TRBV5-1 | TGCGCCAGCAGCGCCGAGCCTCGGGAACTGGACGAGCAGTACTTC | CASSAEPRELDEQYF
TRBD2 | TRBJ2-2 | few | TRBV4-3 | TGCGCCAGCAGCCGAGAGCGGGGGGGCTTGAACACCGGGGAGCTGTTTTTT | CASSRERGGLNTGELFF
- | TRBJ1-2 | - | TRBV4-3 | TGCGCCAGCAGCCAAGGGCTGCTAGGGTATGGCTACACCTTC | CASSQGLLGYGYTF
- | TRBJ1-5 | - | TRBV9 | TGTGCCAGCAGCGTAGAAGGGCTCGGCGGTCAGCCCCAGCATTTT | CASSVEGLGGQPQHF
TRBD1 | TRBJ2-2 | - | TRBV5-1 | TGCGCCAGCAGCCGACAGGGGGAGAACACCGGGGAGCTGTTTTTT | CASSRQGENTGELFF
TRBD1 | TRBJ2-7 | - | TRBV18 | TGTGCCAGCTCACCCGTACAGGGGTTCTCCTACGAGCAGTACTTC | CASSPVQGFSYEQYF
TRBD1 | TRBJ1-2 | - | TRBV6-5 | TGTGCCAGCAGGTCCGGGACAGGTCCATTACCGTTTAGGGACTATGGCTACACCTTC | CASRSGTGPLPFRDYGYTF
- | TRBJ1-5 | - | TRBV28 | TGTGCCAGCAGTTCTCCGAGAGAGGGAGGCAATCAGCCCCAGCATTTT | CASSSPREGGNQPQHF
- | TRBJ1-5 | few | TRBV5-1 | TGCGCCAGCGCCCCAAGGAGCAATCAGCCCCAGCATTTT | CASAPRSNQPQHF
- | TRBJ2-7 | - | TRBV5-1 | TGCGCCAGCAGCTTGGACCAGGGCTACGAGCAGTACTTC | CASSLDQGYEQYF
TRBD1 | TRBJ2-4 | - | TRBV15 | TGTGCCACCAGCAACCAGGGGGCTGGAAACATTCAGTACTTC | CATSNQGAGNIQYF
- | TRBJ2-2 | few | TRBV10-1 | TGCGCCAGCAGTGACGCGGGATCTCGGACCGGGGAGCTGTTTTTT | CASSDAGSRTGELFF
- | TRBJ1-1 | - | TRBV3-1 | TGTGCCAGCAGCGATCGCCGACTGAACACTGAAGCTTTCTTT | CASSDRRLNTEAFF
- | TRBJ1-5 | once | TRBV20-1 | TGCAGTGCTAGAGACATCGAGGGGATCCAGCCCCAGCATTTT | CSARDIEGIQPQHF
TRBD2 | TRBJ2-4 | few | TRBV28 | TGTGCCAGCAGTTCCTCTAGCGGGGGCGATTTTAACATTCAGTACTTC | CASSSSSGGDFNIQYF
- | TRBJ2-3 | - | TRBV20-1 | TGCAGTGCTAGAGCCGCAGCCGGGACGCAGTATTTT | CSARAAAGTQYF
TRBD1 | TRBJ2-5 | many | TRBV7-9 | TGTGCCAGCAGGAAGGACAGGGGTCCAGAGACCCAGTACTTC | CASRKDRGPETQYF
TRBD1 | TRBJ2-7 | - | TRBV4-3 | TGCGCCAGCAGCCGGGGCTGGGGACAGAAGGATTACGAGCAGTACTTC | CASSRGWGQKDYEQYF
TRBD2 | TRBJ2-7 | - | TRBV9 | TGTGCCAGCGGAACTAGCGGTTACGAGCAGTACTTC | CASGTSGYEQYF